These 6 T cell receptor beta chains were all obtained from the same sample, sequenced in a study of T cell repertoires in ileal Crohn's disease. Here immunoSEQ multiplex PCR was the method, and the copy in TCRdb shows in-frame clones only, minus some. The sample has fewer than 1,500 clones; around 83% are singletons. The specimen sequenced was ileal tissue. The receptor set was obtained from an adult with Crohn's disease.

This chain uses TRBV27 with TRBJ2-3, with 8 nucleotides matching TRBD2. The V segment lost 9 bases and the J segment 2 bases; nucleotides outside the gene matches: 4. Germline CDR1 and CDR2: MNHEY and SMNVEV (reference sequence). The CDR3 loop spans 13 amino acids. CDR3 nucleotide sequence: TGTGCCAGTCACGGGGGGGACACAGATACGCAGTATTTT. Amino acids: CASHGGDTDTQYF.

CDR3 sequence: CASSRRQGITGELFF. In DNA, the CDR3 is TGTGCCAGCAGTCGACGACAGGGGATCACCGGGGAGCTGTTTTTT. The chain links TRBV28 to TRBJ2-2; TRBD1 agrees at 8 bases. Germline V CDR1 and CDR2: MDHEN, SYDVKM. V was clipped by 5 bases and J by 4 bases; unmatched bases: 6. The CDR3 sequence is 15 residues long.

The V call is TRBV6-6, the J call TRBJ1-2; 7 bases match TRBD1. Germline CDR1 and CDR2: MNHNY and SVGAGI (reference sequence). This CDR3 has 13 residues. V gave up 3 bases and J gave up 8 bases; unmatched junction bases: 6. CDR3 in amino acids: CASSYDRANGYTF. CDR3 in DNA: TGTGCCAGCAGTTATGACAGGGCTAACGGCTACACCTTC.

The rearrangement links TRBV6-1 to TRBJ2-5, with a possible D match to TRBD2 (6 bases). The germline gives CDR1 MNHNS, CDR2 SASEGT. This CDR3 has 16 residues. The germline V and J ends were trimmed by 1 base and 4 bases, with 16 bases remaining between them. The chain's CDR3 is CASSEDRGWRGETQYF. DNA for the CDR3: TGTGCCAGCAGTGAAGATCGGGGGTGGCGCGGAGAGACCCAGTACTTC.

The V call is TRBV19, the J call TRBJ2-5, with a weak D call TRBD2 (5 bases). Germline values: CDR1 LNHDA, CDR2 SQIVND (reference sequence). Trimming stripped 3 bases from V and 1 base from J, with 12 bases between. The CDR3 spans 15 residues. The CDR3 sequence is CASSMRRQLQETQYF. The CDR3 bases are TGTGCCAGTAGTATGAGGAGGCAACTCCAAGAGACCCAGTACTTC.

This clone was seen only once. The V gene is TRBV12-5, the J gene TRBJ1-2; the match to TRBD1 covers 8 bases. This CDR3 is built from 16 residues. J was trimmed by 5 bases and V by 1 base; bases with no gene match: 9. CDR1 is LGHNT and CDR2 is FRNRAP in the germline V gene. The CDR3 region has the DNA TGTGCTAGTGGTTTGGCACAGGGGGAAGCATATTATGGCTACACCTTC. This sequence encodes CASGLAQGEAYYGYTF.